The 13 T cell receptor beta chains below all came from one sample that was sequenced in a study of T cell responses to AZD1222 COVID-19 vaccine. Data came from immunoSEQ multiplex PCR; TCRdb stores just in-frame clones and leaves some out. The data show approximately 120,000 clones, roughly nine tenths seen once. Sequences were derived from peripheral blood, sampled on day 0 of AZD1222 vaccination. All receptors come from an adult in good health.

The rearrangement links TRBV11-3 to TRBJ1-4; no reliable D call. V lost 8 bases to trimming and J lost 0 bases, with 10 bases between them. This CDR3 region has 14 residues. Germline CDR1 reads SGHNT; CDR2 reads YENEEA. The CDR3 DNA sequence: TGTGCCAGCCGCCCCACTGCAACTAATGAAAAACTGTTTTTT. The encoded protein is CASRPTATNEKLFF.

CDR3 sequence reads: CSAVGRIGTEAFF. In nucleotides, the CDR3 is TGCAGCGCCGTTGGTCGGATAGGCACTGAAGCTTTCTTT. The chain is built from TRBV29-1 and TRBJ1-1; no firm D call. The length of the CDR3 is 13 residues. Trimming cost V 7 bases and J 4 bases, with 16 bases left between them. Germline V lookup: CDR1 SQVTM, CDR2 ANQGSEA.

The rearrangement uses TRBV4-1 and TRBJ2-7; 7 bases are shared with TRBD2. Germline-derived CDR1 and CDR2 are MGHRA and YSYEKL. CDR3 length: 15 amino acids. The V gene end was trimmed by 5 bases and the J gene end by 3 bases; junction bases not matched to a gene: 10. The CDR3 coding sequence is TGCGCCAGCAGCTTGGGGAGGGGAGCAGGCTACGAGCAGTACTTC. Translation: CASSLGRGAGYEQYF.

The chain carries TRBV11-2 and TRBJ2-1; perhaps TRBD2 as D (6 bases). Germline loops: CDR1 SGHAT, CDR2 FQNNGV. Trimming removed 4 bases at V and 7 bases at J, with 17 bases between. This CDR3 is 15 amino acids long. The DNA of the CDR3 is TGTGCCAGCAGCTGGGGAGCGGGCCCTACGAATGAGCAGTTCTTC. It encodes CASSWGAGPTNEQFF.

The rearrangement uses TRBV7-8 and TRBJ2-2, with TRBD2 identical over 15 bases. J was trimmed by 7 bases and V by 5 bases; bases with no gene match: 8. Looked up from germline, CDR1 is SGHVS and CDR2 is FQNEAQ. There are 17 residues in the CDR3. CDR3 sequence (DNA): TGTGCCAGCAGCAAAGGACTAGCGGGGGGGTTGAGCGGGGAGCTGTTTTTT. This codes for CASSKGLAGGLSGELFF.

This rearrangement joins TRBV5-8 to TRBJ1-1, with D possibly matching TRBD1 (6 bases). V lost 4 bases and J lost 8, with 21 bases in between. The CDR3 runs 15 residues. Germline V gene lookup returns CDR1 SGHTS and CDR2 YDEGEE. The CDR3 loop reads CASSATGTPKREAFF. The CDR3 DNA is TGTGCCAGCAGCGCCACCGGGACACCGAAAAGAGAAGCTTTCTTT. Full variable domain (rest looked up from reference TRBV5-8 and TRBJ1-1): EAGVTQSPTHLIKTRGQQATLRCSPISGHTSVYWYQQALGLGLQFLLWYDEGEERNRGNFPPRFSGRQFPNYSSELNVNALELEDSALYLCASSATGTPKREAFFGQGTRLTVV.

This chain joins TRBV5-4 and TRBJ2-5, with 12 bases that match TRBD2. The CDR3 runs to 16 residues. The germline gives CDR1 SGHNT, CDR2 YYREEE (reference sequence). The junction had 8 bases not matched to a gene; V was cut back by 6 bases and J by 2 bases. The CDR3 DNA is TGTGCCAGCACCCCCGGGACTAGCGGGCCTCAAGAGACCCAGTACTTC. It specifies CASTPGTSGPQETQYF. Drawing the rest from reference TRBV5-4 and TRBJ2-5, the complete variable domain is ETGVTQSPTHLIKTRGQQVTLRCSSQSGHNTVSWYQQALGQGPQFIFQYYREEENGRGNFPPRFSGLQFPNYSSELNVNALELDDSALYLCASTPGTSGPQETQYFGPGTRLLVL.

The chain has TRBV4-2 and TRBJ1-5; the D gene is possibly TRBD1 (6 bases). V lost 1 base, J lost 7 bases, and 20 bases lay in between. Germline V CDR1 and CDR2: LGHNA, YNFKEQ. The CDR3 covers 17 residues. The CDR3 sequence is CASSQAPEGGRGQPQHF. The CDR3 bases are TGTGCCAGCAGCCAAGCCCCTGAGGGGGGGCGCGGGCAGCCCCAGCATTTT.

The sample holds one count of this clone. This chain connects TRBV7-2 to TRBJ2-3; the D gene is possibly TRBD1 (5 bases). Trimming removed 1 base at V and 2 bases at J, with 10 bases between. The V gene's germline CDR1 is SGHTA and CDR2 FQGNSA. CDR3 size: 15 residues. The CDR3 DNA is TGTGCCAGCAGCTTAGAGGACACAATCACAGATACGCAGTATTTT. Translation gives CASSLEDTITDTQYF.

Details on this clone: A junction boundary mismatches the germline segment, possibly from a read error. The J gene is TRBJ1-5, the V gene TRBV6-5, with D unresolved. The CDR3 consists of 14 residues. CDR1 is MNHEY, CDR2 SVGAGI, per germline. CDR3 sequence: CASSDSASNQPQHF. In DNA form, the CDR3 reads TGTGCCAGCAGTGACTCGGCCAGCAATCAGCCCCAGCATTTT.

CDR3 DNA sequence: TGTGCCAGCAGTGAAGAGGTCGTGGGGCGTGAAAAACTGTTTTTT. Protein product: CASSEEVVGREKLFF. V is TRBV6-1 and J is TRBJ1-4; weak D call: TRBD1 (5 bases). Germline CDR1 MNHNS, CDR2 SASEGT. The CDR3 has 15 amino acids. Between the trimmed V and J ends, which lost 1 base and 7 bases, there was a span of 13 bases.

This clone has only a few counts. This sequence joins TRBV28 and TRBJ1-2; 7 bases align to TRBD1. CDR1 and CDR2 (germline): MDHEN, SYDVKM. With 10 bases clipped from V and 4 bases from J, the junction kept 6 bases outside the gene matches. The CDR3 covers 12 residues. This chain's CDR3 is CATQTGTYGYTF. The CDR3 coding sequence is TGTGCCACCCAGACAGGGACCTATGGCTACACCTTC.

The V and J genes are TRBV28 and TRBJ1-4; D not resolved. The V end was cut by 2 bases, the J end by 4 bases, with 5 bases between. The germline V gene has CDR1 MDHEN and CDR2 SYDVKM. The CDR3 has 13 residues. The CDR3 nucleotides read TGTGCCAGCAGTTTACCCGTTAATGAAAAACTGTTTTTT. Protein sequence: CASSLPVNEKLFF.